This is a list of T cell receptor beta chains from one sample in a study of T cell changes during pregnancy in multiple sclerosis. Sequenced by immunoSEQ multiplex PCR; TCRdb stores in-frame clones only, minus some. Of fewer than 85,000 clones listed, roughly 90% were seen once; the top ten hold 1.5% to 2%. Material: peripheral blood, obtained before pregnancy. These receptors were taken from a female donor with multiple sclerosis, enrolled in a pregnancy study. The CDR3 runs from the conserved cysteine through the conserved F or W. D genes are given only for firm matches. A row's size may be missing; if present it is once, few, many or a size class.

13,TRBJ2-3,TRBV11-3,NA,NA,TGTGCCAGCAGCAGTAGGGGGACAGATACGCAGTATTTT,CASSSRGTDTQYF
15,TRBJ2-1,TRBV28,TRBD1,NA,TGTGCCAGCAGTCGTGGGGACAGCTCCTACAATGAGCAGTTCTTC,CASSRGDSSYNEQFF
13,TRBJ1-2,TRBV2,NA,once,TGTGCCAGCAGTGAGACACTCGGTTATGGCTACACCTTC,CASSETLGYGYTF
13,TRBJ1-2,TRBV11-2,NA,NA,TGTGCCAGCAGCCTGGACAGCCGCTATGGCTACACCTTC,CASSLDSRYGYTF
14,TRBJ1-5,TRBV6-5,NA,NA,TGTGCCAGCAGTTACTCGAGCGGGGGTCAGCCCCAGCATTTT,CASSYSSGGQPQHF
16,TRBJ2-1,TRBV9,TRBD2,NA,TGTGCCAGCAGCCTACCAGCGGGGGGCTCCTACAATGAGCAGTTCTTC,CASSLPAGGSYNEQFF
13,TRBJ1-1,TRBV27,NA,NA,TGTGCCAGCAGTACCGACAAGGCCACTGAAGCTTTCTTT,CASSTDKATEAFF
16,TRBJ2-3,TRBV9,TRBD1,NA,TGTGCCAGCAGTACCGGGACAGGGGTTTGGACAGATACGCAGTATTTT,CASSTGTGVWTDTQYF
16,TRBJ1-2,TRBV30,TRBD1,few,TGTGCCTGGAGTGTAGTCCCGACAGGGGGTTTGGGTGGCTACACCTTC,CAWSVVPTGGLGGYTF
17,TRBJ1-4,TRBV7-9,TRBD1,NA,TGTGCCAGCAGTTTCACAACATCCGGGACAGATAATGAAAAACTGTTTTTT,CASSFTTSGTDNEKLFF
14,TRBJ1-1,TRBV5-1,NA,NA,TGCGCCAGCAGCTTGGAGGAGGTAGGACTAAAAGCTTTCTTT,CASSLEEVGLKAFF
13,TRBJ2-5,TRBV6-1,NA,NA,TGTGCCAGCAAGATTACTACGGGGGAGACCCAGTACTTC,CASKITTGETQYF
16,TRBJ2-2,TRBV5-1,TRBD2,NA,TGCGCCAGCAGCTTGGCCAGGACGGCGGGGGCCGGGGAGCTGTTTTTT,CASSLARTAGAGELFF
15,TRBJ2-1,TRBV18,TRBD2,NA,TGTGCCAGCTCACCGGGACTAGGAGGGGCGAATGAGCAGTTCTTC,CASSPGLGGANEQFF
13,TRBJ2-3,TRBV7-9,NA,NA,TGTGCCAGCAGCTTAAGCGGCACAGATACGCAGTATTTT,CASSLSGTDTQYF
15,TRBJ2-7,TRBV7-3,NA,few,TGTGCCAGCAGCTTAATCGTAGAGCTGGCGGGGGAGCAGTACTTC,CASSLIVELAGEQYF
16,TRBJ2-1,TRBV29-1,NA,NA,TGCAGCTCGCGAAAAGGACTCTCTGTCTCCTACAATGAGCAGTTCTTC,CSSRKGLSVSYNEQFF
14,TRBJ2-5,TRBV19,NA,NA,TGTGCCAGTAGTATAGGGAGGGGCCTGGAGACCCAGTACTTC,CASSIGRGLETQYF
14,TRBJ1-5,TRBV7-8,NA,NA,TGTGCCAGCAGCTCCGATCCGGGAAATCAGCCCCAGCATTTT,CASSSDPGNQPQHF
14,TRBJ2-2,TRBV7-2,NA,NA,TGTGCCAGCAGGTTGGGCGCGAACACCGGGGAGCTGTTTTTT,CASRLGANTGELFF
14,TRBJ2-1,TRBV6-1,TRBD2,once,TGTGCCAGCAGCCAAGGACTAGCGGAGAATGAGCAGTTCTTC,CASSQGLAENEQFF
16,TRBJ2-7,TRBV4-1,NA,NA,TGCGCCAGCAGCCAAGAATTTCCAGGGTGGGACTTCGAGCAGTACTTC,CASSQEFPGWDFEQYF
14,TRBJ2-3,TRBV29-1,NA,NA,TGCAGCGTTGAAGGGGGGCGCGGCACAGATACGCAGTATTTT,CSVEGGRGTDTQYF
13,TRBJ1-1,TRBV18,NA,NA,TGTGCCAGCTGTGATACGGGGAGGGCTGAAGCTTTCTTT,CASCDTGRAEAFF
16,TRBJ1-6,TRBV6-1,NA,NA,TGTGCCAGCAGTGAGCCGGGACTCCGAATGGAGTCACCCCTCCACTTT,CASSEPGLRMESPLHF
15,TRBJ1-5,TRBV2,NA,NA,TGTGCCAGCAGTGAAAATCCGGGGTTATATCAGCCCCAGCATTTT,CASSENPGLYQPQHF
12,TRBJ2-7,TRBV2,TRBD1,NA,TGTGCCAGCAAAGGGGGCGGCTACGAGCAGTACTTC,CASKGGGYEQYF
16,TRBJ2-1,TRBV11-2,TRBD2,few,TGTGCCAGCAGCCTCAGCCAGCGGGGGGGCGGGGATGAGCAGTTCTTC,CASSLSQRGGGDEQFF
14,TRBJ2-5,TRBV7-2,NA,NA,TGTGCCAGCAGCTTAAGACTGGTGGGAGAGACCCAGTACTTC,CASSLRLVGETQYF
12,TRBJ2-1,TRBV15,TRBD1,NA,TGTGCCACCAGCAGAGGGGACAGGGTGCAGTTCTTC,CATSRGDRVQFF
12,TRBJ1-2,TRBV7-6,NA,NA,TGTGCCAGCAGTCAGGGGCACTATGGCTACACCTTC,CASSQGHYGYTF
12,TRBJ1-3,TRBV30,NA,NA,TGTGCCTGGAGTGTTTCGGGAAACACCATATATTTT,CAWSVSGNTIYF
13,TRBJ1-1,TRBV5-1,NA,NA,TGCGCCAGCAGCTTAGAAGAGGCTACTGAAGCTTTCTTT,CASSLEEATEAFF
15,TRBJ2-7,TRBV5-4,TRBD1,once,TGTGCCAGCAGCGCCGGGACAGGGGCCCGGGACGAGCAGTACTTC,CASSAGTGARDEQYF
17,TRBJ2-2,TRBV7-8,NA,NA,TGTGCCAGCAGCTTCCCTAAATCAAGGGGACATCTTGGGGAGCTGTTTTTT,CASSFPKSRGHLGELFF
14,TRBJ2-1,TRBV29-1,TRBD2,once,TGCAGCTCCCTATCGGGGGGTACATACAATGAGCAGTTCTTC,CSSLSGGTYNEQFF
14,TRBJ2-7,TRBV6-5,NA,NA,TGTGCCAGCAGTTCGAGGGGCGGACTAAACGAGCAGTACTTC,CASSSRGGLNEQYF
16,TRBJ1-2,TRBV11-3,NA,NA,TGTGCCAGCAGCTTAGGCGGGACGTACCCTAACTATGGCTACACCTTC,CASSLGGTYPNYGYTF
15,TRBJ1-5,TRBV19,NA,NA,TGTGCCAGTAGTATAGATCGCCCAGGTGGTCAGCCCCAGCATTTT,CASSIDRPGGQPQHF
13,TRBJ2-7,TRBV2,NA,NA,TGTGCCAGCAGTGAAACAGGGACCTACGAGCAGTACTTC,CASSETGTYEQYF
17,TRBJ1-6,TRBV7-8,TRBD1,NA,TGTGCCAGCAGCTTAAGGCATATGGGACAGTATAATTCACCCCTCCACTTT,CASSLRHMGQYNSPLHF
18,TRBJ2-1,TRBV9,TRBD2,NA,TGTGCCAGCAGCGTCATCGGGACTAGCGGGGGGGCGGGGAATGAGCAGTTCTTC,CASSVIGTSGGAGNEQFF
15,TRBJ2-2,TRBV5-5,NA,NA,TGTGCCAGCAGCCAACCCTACAGGCACACCGGGGAGCTGTTTTTT,CASSQPYRHTGELFF
19,TRBJ2-3,TRBV7-9,TRBD2,NA,TGTGCCAGCAGCCCAGGCCGGGGACTAGCGGGGGAGCTCACAGATACGCAGTATTTT,CASSPGRGLAGELTDTQYF
16,TRBJ2-1,TRBV7-6,NA,NA,TGTGCCAGCAGCCCTCTAGCCCTGAGCTCCTACAATGAGCAGTTCTTC,CASSPLALSSYNEQFF
12,TRBJ1-2,TRBV6-6,TRBD1,few,TGTGCCAGCAGTGACAGGGACTATGGCTACACCTTC,CASSDRDYGYTF
15,TRBJ2-1,TRBV11-2,NA,NA,TGTGCCAGCAGCTTCCGGACAGCCTCCTACAATGAGCAGTTCTTC,CASSFRTASYNEQFF
15,TRBJ2-7,TRBV7-8,TRBD2,NA,TGTGCCAGCAGCTTAGAGATAGCGGGGCTAAGAGAGCAGTACTTC,CASSLEIAGLREQYF